Detailed here is one T cell receptor (beta chain). This entry comes from a study of T cell changes during pregnancy in multiple sclerosis. CDR1 and CDR2 (germline): MNHEY, SMNVEV (reference sequence). The length of the CDR3 is 14 residues. After removal of 5 bases from V and 5 bases from J, the junction contained 7 bases not matched to a gene. Here immunoSEQ multiplex PCR was the method, and the copy in TCRdb shows in-frame clones only, minus some. The data hold fewer than 85,000 clones, with approximately 92% observed a single time. The sample consisted of peripheral blood, taken before pregnancy. This sequence originates from a female donor with multiple sclerosis, enrolled in a pregnancy study. The chain is built from TRBV27 and TRBJ2-3; 7 bases fit TRBD2. CDR3 in amino acids: CASSPTSAGDTQYF. The CDR3 DNA is TGTGCCAGCAGTCCAACTAGCGCTGGAGATACGCAGTATTTT.